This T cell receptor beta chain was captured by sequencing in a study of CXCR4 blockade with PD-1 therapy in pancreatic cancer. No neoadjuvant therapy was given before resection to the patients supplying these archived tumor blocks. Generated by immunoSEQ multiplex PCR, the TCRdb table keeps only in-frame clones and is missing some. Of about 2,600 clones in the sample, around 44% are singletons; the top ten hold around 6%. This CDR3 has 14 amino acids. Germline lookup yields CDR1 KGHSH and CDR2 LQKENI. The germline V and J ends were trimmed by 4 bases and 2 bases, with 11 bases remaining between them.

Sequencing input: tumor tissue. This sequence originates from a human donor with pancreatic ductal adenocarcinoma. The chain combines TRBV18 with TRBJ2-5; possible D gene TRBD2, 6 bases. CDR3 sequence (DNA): TGTGCCAGCTCACGCCGACTAGATCAAGAGACCCAGTACTTC. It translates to CASSRRLDQETQYF.